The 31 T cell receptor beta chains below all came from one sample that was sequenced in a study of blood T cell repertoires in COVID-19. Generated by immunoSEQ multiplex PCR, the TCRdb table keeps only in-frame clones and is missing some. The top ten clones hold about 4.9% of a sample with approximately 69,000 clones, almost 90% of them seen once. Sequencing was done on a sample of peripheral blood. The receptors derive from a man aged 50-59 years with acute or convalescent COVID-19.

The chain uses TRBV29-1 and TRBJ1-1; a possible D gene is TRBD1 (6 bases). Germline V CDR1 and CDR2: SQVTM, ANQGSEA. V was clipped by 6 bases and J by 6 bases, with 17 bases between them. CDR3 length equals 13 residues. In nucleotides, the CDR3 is TGCAGCGTCGACTCCGGCAGGGGCCCTGAAGCTTTCTTT. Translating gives CSVDSGRGPEAFF.

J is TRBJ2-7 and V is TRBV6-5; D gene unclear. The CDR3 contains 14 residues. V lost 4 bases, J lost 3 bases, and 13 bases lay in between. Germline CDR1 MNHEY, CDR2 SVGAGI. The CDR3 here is CASSSNGANYEQYF. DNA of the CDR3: TGTGCCAGCAGTTCGAACGGAGCCAACTACGAGCAGTACTTC.

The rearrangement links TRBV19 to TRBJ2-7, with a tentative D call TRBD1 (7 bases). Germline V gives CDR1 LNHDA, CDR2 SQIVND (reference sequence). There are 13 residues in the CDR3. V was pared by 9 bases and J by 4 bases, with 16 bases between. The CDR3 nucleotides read TGTGCCAGCCAACCGACAGGGAGGTACGAGCAGTACTTC. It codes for CASQPTGRYEQYF.

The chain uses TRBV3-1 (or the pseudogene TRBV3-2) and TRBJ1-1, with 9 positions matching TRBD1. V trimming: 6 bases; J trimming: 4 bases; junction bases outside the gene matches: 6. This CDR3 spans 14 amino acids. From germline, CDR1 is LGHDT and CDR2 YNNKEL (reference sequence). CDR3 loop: CASRGDRAVTEAFF. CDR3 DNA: TGTGCCAGCAGGGGGGACAGGGCGGTCACTGAAGCTTTCTTT.

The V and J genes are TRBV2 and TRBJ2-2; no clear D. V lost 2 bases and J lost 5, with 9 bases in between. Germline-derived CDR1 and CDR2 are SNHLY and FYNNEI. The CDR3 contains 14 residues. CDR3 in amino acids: CASSERSSTGELFF. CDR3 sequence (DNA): TGTGCCAGCAGTGAACGTTCTTCTACCGGGGAGCTGTTTTTT. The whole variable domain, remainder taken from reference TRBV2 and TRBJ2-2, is EPEVTQTPSHQVTQMGQEVILRCVPISNHLYFYWYRQILGQKVEFLVSFYNNEISEKSEIFDDQFSVERPDGSNFTLKIRSTKLEDSAMYFCASSERSSTGELFFGEGSRLTVL.

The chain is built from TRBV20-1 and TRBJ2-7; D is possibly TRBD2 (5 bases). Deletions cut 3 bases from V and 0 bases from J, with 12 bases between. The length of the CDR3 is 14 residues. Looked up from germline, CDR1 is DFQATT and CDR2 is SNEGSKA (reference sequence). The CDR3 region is CSASKLGSSYEQYF. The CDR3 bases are TGCAGTGCTAGTAAACTGGGGAGCTCCTACGAGCAGTACTTC.

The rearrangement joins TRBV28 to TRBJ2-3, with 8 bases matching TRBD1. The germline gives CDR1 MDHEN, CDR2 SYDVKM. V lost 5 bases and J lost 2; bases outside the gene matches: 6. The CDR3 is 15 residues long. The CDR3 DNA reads TGTGCCAGCAGTGACGGGACAGGCCTCACAGATACGCAGTATTTT. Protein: CASSDGTGLTDTQYF.

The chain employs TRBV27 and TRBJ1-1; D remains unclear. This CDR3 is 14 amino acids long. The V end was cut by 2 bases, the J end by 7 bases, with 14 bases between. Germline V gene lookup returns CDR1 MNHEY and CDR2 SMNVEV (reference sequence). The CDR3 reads CASSLRTEAGEAFF. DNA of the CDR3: TGTGCCAGCAGTTTAAGGACGGAAGCGGGTGAAGCTTTCTTT.

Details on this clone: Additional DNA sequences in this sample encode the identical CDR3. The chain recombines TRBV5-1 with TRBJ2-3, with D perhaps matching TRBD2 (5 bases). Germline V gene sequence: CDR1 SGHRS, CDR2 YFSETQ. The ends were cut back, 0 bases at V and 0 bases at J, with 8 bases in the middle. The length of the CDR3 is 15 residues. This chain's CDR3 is CASSLEGDSTDTQYF. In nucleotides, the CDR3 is TGCGCCAGCAGCTTGGAGGGAGATAGCACAGATACGCAGTATTTT.

The CDR3 DNA is TGTGCCAGCAGTCCCGGCGGACAGGCCTACGAGCAGTACTTC. Amino acid sequence: CASSPGGQAYEQYF. V and J are TRBV27 and TRBJ2-7; 7 nucleotides line up with TRBD1. The V gene end was trimmed by 5 bases and the J gene end by 2 bases; junction bases not matched to a gene: 6. Germline CDR1 is MNHEY and CDR2 is SMNVEV (reference sequence). This CDR3 is built from 14 residues.

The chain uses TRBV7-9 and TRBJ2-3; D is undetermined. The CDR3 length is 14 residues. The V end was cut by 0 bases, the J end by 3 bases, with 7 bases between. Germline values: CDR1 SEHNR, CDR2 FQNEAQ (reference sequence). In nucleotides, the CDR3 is TGTGCCAGCAGCTTAGCGCTGAGAACAGATACGCAGTATTTT. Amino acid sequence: CASSLALRTDTQYF.

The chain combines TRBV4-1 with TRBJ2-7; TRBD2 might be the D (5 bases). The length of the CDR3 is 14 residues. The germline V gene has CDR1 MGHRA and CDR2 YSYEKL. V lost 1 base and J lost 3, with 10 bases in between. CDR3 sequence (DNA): TGCGCCAGCAGCCAAGGACGGGCGGGCTACGAGCAGTACTTC. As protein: CASSQGRAGYEQYF.

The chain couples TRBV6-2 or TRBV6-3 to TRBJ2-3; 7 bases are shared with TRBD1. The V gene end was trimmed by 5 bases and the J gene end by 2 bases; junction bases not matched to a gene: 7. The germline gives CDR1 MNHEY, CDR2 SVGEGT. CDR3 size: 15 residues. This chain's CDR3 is CASSTDRDLTDTQYF. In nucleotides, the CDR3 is TGTGCCAGCAGTACCGACAGGGACCTCACAGATACGCAGTATTTT.

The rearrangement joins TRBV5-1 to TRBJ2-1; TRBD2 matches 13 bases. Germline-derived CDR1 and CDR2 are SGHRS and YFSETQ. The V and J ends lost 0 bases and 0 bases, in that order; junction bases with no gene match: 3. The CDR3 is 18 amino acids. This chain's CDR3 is CASSLAGTSGISYNEQFF. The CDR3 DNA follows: TGCGCCAGCAGCTTGGCCGGGACTAGCGGGATCTCCTACAATGAGCAGTTCTTC.

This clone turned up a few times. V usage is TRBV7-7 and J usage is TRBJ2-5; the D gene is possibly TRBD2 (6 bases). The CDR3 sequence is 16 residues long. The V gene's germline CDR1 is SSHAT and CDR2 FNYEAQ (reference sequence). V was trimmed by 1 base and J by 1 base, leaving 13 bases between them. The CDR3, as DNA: TGTGCCAGCAGCTTAGGTCTTCCTAGCGTCCAAGAGACCCAGTACTTC. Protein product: CASSLGLPSVQETQYF.

The CDR3 protein is CASSSKQGANTEAFF. The CDR3, as DNA: TGTGCCAGCAGCTCCAAACAGGGGGCCAACACTGAAGCTTTCTTT. This chain uses TRBV11-3 with TRBJ1-1, with 9 bases matching TRBD1. The germline V gene has CDR1 SGHNT and CDR2 YENEEA. This CDR3 region has 15 residues. J gave up 2 bases and V 4 bases, and 5 bases lay outside the gene matches.

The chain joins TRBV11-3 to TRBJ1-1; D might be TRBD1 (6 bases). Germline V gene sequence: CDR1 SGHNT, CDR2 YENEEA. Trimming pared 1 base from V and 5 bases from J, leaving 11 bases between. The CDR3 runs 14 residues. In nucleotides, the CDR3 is TGTGCCAGCAGCTTAGTGGGGGCGCTGACTGAAGCTTTCTTT. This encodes CASSLVGALTEAFF.

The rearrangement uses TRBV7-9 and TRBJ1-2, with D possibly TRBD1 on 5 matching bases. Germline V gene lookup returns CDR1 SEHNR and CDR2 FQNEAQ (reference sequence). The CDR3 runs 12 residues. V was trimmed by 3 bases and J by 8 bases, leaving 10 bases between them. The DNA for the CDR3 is TGTGCCAGCAGCTTGGGGCAGCTAGGCTACACCTTC. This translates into CASSLGQLGYTF.

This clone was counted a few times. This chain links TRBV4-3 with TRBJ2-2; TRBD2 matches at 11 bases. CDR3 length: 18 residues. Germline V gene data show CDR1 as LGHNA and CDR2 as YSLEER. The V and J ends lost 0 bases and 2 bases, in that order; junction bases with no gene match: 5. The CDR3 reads CASSQEYGTSGNTGELFF. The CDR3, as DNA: TGCGCCAGCAGCCAAGAATACGGGACTAGCGGAAACACCGGGGAGCTGTTTTTT.

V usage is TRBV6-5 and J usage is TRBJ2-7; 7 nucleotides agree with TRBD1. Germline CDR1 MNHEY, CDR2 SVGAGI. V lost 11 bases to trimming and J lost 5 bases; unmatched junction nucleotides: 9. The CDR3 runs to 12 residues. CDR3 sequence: CAGKQGPDEQYF. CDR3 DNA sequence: TGTGCCGGCAAACAGGGGCCCGACGAGCAGTACTTC.

CDR3 DNA sequence: TGTGCCAGCAGCTTAGGAACCCGACTCTCTGGAAACACCATATATTTT. Its protein is CASSLGTRLSGNTIYF. The gene calls are TRBV7-6 and TRBJ1-3; D unclear. V was cut by 1 base and J by 0 bases, with 10 bases left in between. Germline lookup yields CDR1 SGHVS and CDR2 FNYEAQ. The CDR3 is made up of 16 amino acids.

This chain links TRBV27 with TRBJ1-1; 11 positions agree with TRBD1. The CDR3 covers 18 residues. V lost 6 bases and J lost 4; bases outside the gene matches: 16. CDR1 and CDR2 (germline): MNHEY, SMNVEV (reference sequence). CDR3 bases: TGTGCCAGCAGGGCCCTTTGGACAGGGGGCGAAATGGGCACTGAAGCTTTCTTT. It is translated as CASRALWTGGEMGTEAFF.

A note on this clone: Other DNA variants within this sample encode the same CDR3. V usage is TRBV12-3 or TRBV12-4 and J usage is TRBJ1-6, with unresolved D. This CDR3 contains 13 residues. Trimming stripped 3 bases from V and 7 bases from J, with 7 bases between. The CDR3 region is CASSFSLNSPLHF. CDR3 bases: TGTGCCAGCAGTTTCTCGTTGAATTCACCCCTCCACTTT.

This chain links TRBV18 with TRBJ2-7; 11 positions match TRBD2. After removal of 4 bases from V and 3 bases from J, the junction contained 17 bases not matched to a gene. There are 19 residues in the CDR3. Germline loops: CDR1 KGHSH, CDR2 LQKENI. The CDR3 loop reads CASSLREASGRLTHYEQYF. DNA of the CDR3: TGTGCCAGCTCACTCAGAGAGGCTAGCGGGAGGTTGACTCACTACGAGCAGTACTTC.

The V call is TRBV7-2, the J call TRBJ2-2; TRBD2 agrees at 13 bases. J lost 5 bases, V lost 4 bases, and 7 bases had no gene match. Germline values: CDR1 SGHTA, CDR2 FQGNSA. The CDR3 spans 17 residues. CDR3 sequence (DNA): TGTGCCAGCAGCTCCGTCAAGGGACTAGCGGGGACCGGGGAGCTGTTTTTT. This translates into CASSSVKGLAGTGELFF.

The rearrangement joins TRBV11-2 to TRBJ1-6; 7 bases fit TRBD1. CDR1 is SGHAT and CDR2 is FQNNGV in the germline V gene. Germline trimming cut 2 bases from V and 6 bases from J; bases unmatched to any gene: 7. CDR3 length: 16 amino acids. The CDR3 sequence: CASSLNRGVLNSPLHF. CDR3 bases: TGTGCCAGCAGCTTAAACAGGGGAGTCCTTAATTCACCCCTCCACTTT.

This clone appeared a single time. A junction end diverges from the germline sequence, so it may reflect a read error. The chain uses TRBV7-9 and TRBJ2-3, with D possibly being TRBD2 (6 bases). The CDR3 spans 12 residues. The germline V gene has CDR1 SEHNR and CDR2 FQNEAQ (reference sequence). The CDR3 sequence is CASSFALIAEDF. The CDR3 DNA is TGTGCCAGCAGCTTCGCACTGATAGCGGAAGATTTT.

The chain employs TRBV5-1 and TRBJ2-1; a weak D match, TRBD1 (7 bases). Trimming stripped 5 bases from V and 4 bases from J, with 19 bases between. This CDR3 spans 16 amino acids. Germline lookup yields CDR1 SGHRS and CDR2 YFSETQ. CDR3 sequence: CASRTGVGGQYNEQFF. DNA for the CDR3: TGCGCCAGCAGGACAGGCGTCGGGGGACAGTACAATGAGCAGTTCTTC.

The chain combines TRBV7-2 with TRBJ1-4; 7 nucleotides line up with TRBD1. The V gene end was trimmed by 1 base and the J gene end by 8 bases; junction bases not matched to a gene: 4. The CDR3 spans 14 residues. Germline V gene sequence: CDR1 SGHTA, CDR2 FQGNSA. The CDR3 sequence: CASSLDRGREKLFF. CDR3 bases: TGTGCCAGCAGCTTAGACAGGGGTCGAGAAAAACTGTTTTTT. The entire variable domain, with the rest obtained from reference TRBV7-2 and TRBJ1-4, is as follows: GAGVSQSPSNKVTEKGKDVELRCDPISGHTALYWYRQSLGQGLEFLIYFQGNSAPDKSGLPSDRFSAERTGGSVSTLTIQRTQQEDSAVYLCASSLDRGREKLFFGSGTQLSVL.

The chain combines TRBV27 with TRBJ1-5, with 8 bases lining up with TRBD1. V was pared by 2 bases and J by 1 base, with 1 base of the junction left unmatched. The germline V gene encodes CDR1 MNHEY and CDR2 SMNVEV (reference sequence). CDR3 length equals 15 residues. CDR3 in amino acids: CASSLRQGSNQPQHF. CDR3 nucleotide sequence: TGTGCCAGCAGTTTACGACAGGGGAGCAATCAGCCCCAGCATTTT.

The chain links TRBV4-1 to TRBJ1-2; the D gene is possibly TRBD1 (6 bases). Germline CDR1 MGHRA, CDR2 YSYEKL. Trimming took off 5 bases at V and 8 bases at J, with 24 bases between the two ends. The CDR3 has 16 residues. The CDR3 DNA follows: TGCGCCAGCAGCTTAAGGGGGACGGCTGGCTCGGGGGGCTACACCTTC. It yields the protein CASSLRGTAGSGGYTF.